Each of the 14 T cell receptor beta chains below was sequenced from the same sample in a study of shared T cell receptors in the human thymus. Clones were read by immunoSEQ multiplex PCR, and TCRdb kept only the in-frame ones, dropping some. Of 540,000 or so clones in the sample, around 82% were seen once. A further study also used this sample, focusing on human thymus T cells.

The sequencing sample was made of thymocytes. The receptor set was obtained from a boy in the first two years of life with a congenital heart defect.

The chain combines TRBV11-2 with TRBJ2-1; 11 bases map to TRBD2. Per the germline V gene, CDR1 is SGHAT and CDR2 is FQNNGV. The CDR3 covers 16 residues. V gave up 2 bases and J gave up 4 bases; unmatched junction bases: 4. The CDR3 sequence is CASSLFGLAGYNEQFF. CDR3 nucleotide sequence: TGTGCCAGCAGCTTATTCGGACTAGCGGGTTACAATGAGCAGTTCTTC.

The CDR3 protein is CASRHTSGDYNEQFF. CDR3 nucleotide sequence: TGTGCCAGCAGACACACTAGCGGGGACTACAATGAGCAGTTCTTC. V usage is TRBV6-5 and J usage is TRBJ2-1, with 10 bases aligning to TRBD2. CDR3 length: 15 residues. The J segment lost 3 bases and the V segment lost 6 bases, leaving 5 bases of the junction unmatched. Germline-derived CDR1 and CDR2 are MNHEY and SVGAGI.

The rearrangement joins TRBV5-1 to TRBJ1-1, with D possibly matching TRBD1 (5 bases). Trimming pared 10 bases from V and 2 bases from J, leaving 12 bases between. The germline CDR1 and CDR2 sequences are SGHRS and YFSETQ. The CDR3 length is 12 residues. The CDR3 spells CAHGAGNTEAFF. The CDR3 DNA reads as TGCGCCCATGGGGCGGGAAACACTGAAGCTTTCTTT.

The rearrangement joins TRBV4-2 to TRBJ2-5, with 8 bases matching TRBD1. Germline V gene data show CDR1 as LGHNA and CDR2 as YNFKEQ. The J segment lost 5 bases and the V segment lost 4 bases, leaving 18 bases of the junction unmatched. The CDR3 contains 18 residues. CDR3 sequence (DNA): TGTGCCAGCAGCCCAGTCGACAGGGGACAGGAGTTGGGGGAGACCCAGTACTTC. This sequence encodes CASSPVDRGQELGETQYF.

V and J are TRBV10-3 and TRBJ2-2; the match to TRBD2 covers 10 bases. The CDR3 spans 16 residues. Per germline, CDR1 ENHRY and CDR2 SYGVKD. With 3 bases clipped from V and 5 bases from J, the junction kept 6 bases outside the gene matches. The CDR3 nucleotides read TGTGCCATCAGTGACACTTTACTAGCGGGGACCGGGGAGCTGTTTTTT. This translates into CAISDTLLAGTGELFF.

This clone was detected once. This chain links TRBV27 with TRBJ2-3; 7 bases match TRBD2. Germline V CDR1 and CDR2: MNHEY, SMNVEV (reference sequence). Trimming at V came to 5 bases and at J to 6 bases, leaving 11 bases not matched to a gene. The CDR3 covers 15 residues. CDR3 region: CASSTPGLPRDTQYF. The CDR3 DNA is TGTGCCAGCAGTACCCCGGGACTACCGAGGGATACGCAGTATTTT.

V and J are TRBV5-6 and TRBJ2-7, with D possibly TRBD1 on 5 matching bases. Trimming took 2 bases from V and 5 from J, leaving 11 bases between them. Germline V lookup: CDR1 SGHDT, CDR2 YYEEEE. CDR3 length: 13 residues. CDR3 in DNA: TGTGCCAGCAGCTTTGGCAGGGTGGACGAGCAGTACTTC. This encodes CASSFGRVDEQYF.

The rearrangement links TRBV10-1 to TRBJ1-4, with D possibly being TRBD1 (5 bases). Germline CDR1 is WNHNN and CDR2 is SYGVQD (reference sequence). V was pared by 0 bases and J by 0 bases, with 5 bases between. This CDR3 is built from 15 residues. CDR3 sequence: CASSESTATNEKLFF. The CDR3 nucleotides are TGCGCCAGCAGTGAGTCGACAGCAACTAATGAAAAACTGTTTTTT.

This chain joins TRBV5-1 and TRBJ1-2; 10 bases are shared with TRBD1. CDR1 and CDR2 (germline): SGHRS, YFSETQ. The CDR3 has 19 amino acids. The V segment lost 6 bases and the J segment 4 bases; nucleotides outside the gene matches: 21. DNA of the CDR3: TGCGCCAGCAATCCTTATATTTCCGGGACAGGGGAGAGGGGCTATGGCTACACCTTC. Its translation: CASNPYISGTGERGYGYTF.

The rearrangement joins TRBV2 to TRBJ2-7; D remains ambiguous. Trimming pared 1 base from V and 6 bases from J, leaving 10 bases between. The length of the CDR3 is 13 residues. Germline V gene sequence: CDR1 SNHLY, CDR2 FYNNEI. CDR3 DNA: TGTGCCAGCAGTGAAGTTGTACGGTGCGAGCAGTACTTC. This translates into CASSEVVRCEQYF.

The chain carries TRBV27 and TRBJ1-2; 7 nucleotides match TRBD1. The CDR3 contains 17 residues. CDR1 MNHEY and CDR2 SMNVEV come from the germline V gene (reference sequence). V gave up 4 bases and J gave up 4 bases; unmatched junction bases: 15. The CDR3 DNA reads TGTGCCAGCAGTTCTGGGGCTAGACAGGGCGGCAGCTATGGCTACACCTTC. It translates to CASSSGARQGGSYGYTF.

The chain uses TRBV9 and TRBJ2-5, with 9 bases matching TRBD2. CDR1 SGDLS and CDR2 YYNGEE come from the germline V gene. Trimming took 0 bases from V and 3 from J; bases not matched to a gene: 3. This CDR3 has 15 amino acids. The DNA for the CDR3 is TGTGCCAGCAGCGTAGTCGGCGGGAGGGAAGAGACCCAGTACTTC. This codes for CASSVVGGREETQYF.

The chain couples TRBV28 to TRBJ2-7; 12 bases are a match to TRBD1. Germline V gives CDR1 MDHEN, CDR2 SYDVKM. This CDR3 has 19 amino acids. With V trimmed by 5 bases and J by 0 bases, 14 bases remained unmatched. For the CDR3, the DNA is TGTGCCAGCAGTCCCAGTCCCGGGACAGGGGGCGGTTTCTCCTACGAGCAGTACTTC. This encodes CASSPSPGTGGGFSYEQYF.

The rearrangement uses TRBV5-1 and TRBJ2-7; 8 bases are shared with TRBD2. From germline, CDR1 is SGHRS and CDR2 YFSETQ. This CDR3 has 15 amino acids. Germline trimming cut 0 bases from V and 4 bases from J; bases unmatched to any gene: 6. The DNA of the CDR3 is TGCGCCAGCAGCTTGGCTCTAGCGGGTAATTACGAGCAGTACTTC. Its protein is CASSLALAGNYEQYF.